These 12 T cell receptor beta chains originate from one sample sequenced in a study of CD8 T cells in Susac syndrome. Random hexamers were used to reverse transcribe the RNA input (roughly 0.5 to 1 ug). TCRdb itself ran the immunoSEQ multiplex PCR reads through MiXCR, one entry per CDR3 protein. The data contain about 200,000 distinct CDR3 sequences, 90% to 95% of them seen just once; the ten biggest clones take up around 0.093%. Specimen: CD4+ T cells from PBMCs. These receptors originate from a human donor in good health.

The DNA of the CDR3 is TGTGCCAGCAGCTTAGTAATCTCACCCCTCCACTTT. Encoded protein: CASSLVISPLHF. The rearrangement joins TRBV7-2 to TRBJ1-6; D call uncertain. Trimming left V 1 base short and J 10 bases short, with 5 bases between. The CDR3 is 12 amino acids. In germline, CDR1 is SGHTA, CDR2 FQGNSA.

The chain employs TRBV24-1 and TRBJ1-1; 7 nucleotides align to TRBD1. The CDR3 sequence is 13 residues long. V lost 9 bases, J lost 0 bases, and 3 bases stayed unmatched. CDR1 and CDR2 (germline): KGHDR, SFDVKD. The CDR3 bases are TGTGCCACCGCAGGGGGACTGAACACTGAAGCTTTCTTT. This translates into CATAGGLNTEAFF.

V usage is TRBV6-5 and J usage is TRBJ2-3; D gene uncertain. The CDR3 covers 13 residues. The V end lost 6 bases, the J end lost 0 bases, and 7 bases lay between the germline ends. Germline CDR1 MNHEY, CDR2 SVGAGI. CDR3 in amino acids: CASSYESTDTQYF. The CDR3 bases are TGTGCCAGCAGCTACGAAAGCACAGATACGCAGTATTTT.

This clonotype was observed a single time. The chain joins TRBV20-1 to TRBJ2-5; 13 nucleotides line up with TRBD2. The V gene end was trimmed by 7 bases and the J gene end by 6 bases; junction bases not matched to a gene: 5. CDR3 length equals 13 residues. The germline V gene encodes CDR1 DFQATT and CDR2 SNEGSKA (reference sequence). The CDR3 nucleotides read TGCAGTGGGGGACTAGCGGGGATGAAGACCCAGTACTTC. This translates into CSGGLAGMKTQYF.

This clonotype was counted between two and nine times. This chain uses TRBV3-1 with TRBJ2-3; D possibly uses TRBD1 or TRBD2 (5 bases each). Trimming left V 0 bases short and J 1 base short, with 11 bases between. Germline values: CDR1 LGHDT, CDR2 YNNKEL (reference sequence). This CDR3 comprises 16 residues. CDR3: CASSQDPGPRTDTQYF. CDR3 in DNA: TGTGCCAGCAGCCAAGATCCGGGGCCCCGCACAGATACGCAGTATTTT.

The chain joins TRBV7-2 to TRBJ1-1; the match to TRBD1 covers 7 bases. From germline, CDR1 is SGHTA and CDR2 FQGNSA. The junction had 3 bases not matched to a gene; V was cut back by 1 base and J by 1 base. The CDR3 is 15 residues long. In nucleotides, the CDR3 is TGTGCCAGCAGCTTAGACCGACAGGGGAACACTGAAGCTTTCTTT. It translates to CASSLDRQGNTEAFF. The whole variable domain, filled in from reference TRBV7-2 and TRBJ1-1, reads GAGVSQSPSNKVTEKGKDVELRCDPISGHTALYWYRQSLGQGLEFLIYFQGNSAPDKSGLPSDRFSAERTGGSVSTLTIQRTQQEDSAVYLCASSLDRQGNTEAFFGQGTRLTVV.

CDR3 in amino acids: CASSQEGTGWTEAFF. Written as DNA, the CDR3 is TGCGCCAGCAGCCAAGAAGGGACAGGGTGGACTGAAGCTTTCTTT. The chain uses TRBV4-3 and TRBJ1-1, with 9 bases fitting TRBD1. V lost 0 bases and J lost 5; bases outside the gene matches: 4. Germline-derived CDR1 and CDR2 are LGHNA and YSLEER. The length of the CDR3 is 15 residues.

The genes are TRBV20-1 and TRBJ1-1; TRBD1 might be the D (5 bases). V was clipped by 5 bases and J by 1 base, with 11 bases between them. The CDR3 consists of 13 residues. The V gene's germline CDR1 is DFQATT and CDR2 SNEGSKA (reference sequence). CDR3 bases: TGCAGTGCTCCTCGAAGGGGGAACACTGAAGCTTTCTTT. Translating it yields CSAPRRGNTEAFF.

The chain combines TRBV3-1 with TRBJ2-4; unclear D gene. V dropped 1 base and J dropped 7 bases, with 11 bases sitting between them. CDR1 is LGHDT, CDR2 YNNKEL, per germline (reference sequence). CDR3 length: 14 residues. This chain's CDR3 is CASSQVGAVNIQYF. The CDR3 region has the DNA TGTGCCAGCAGCCAAGTCGGTGCGGTTAACATTCAGTACTTC. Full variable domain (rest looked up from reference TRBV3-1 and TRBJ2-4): DTAVSQTPKYLVTQMGNDKSIKCEQNLGHDTMYWYKQDSKKFLKIMFSYNNKELIINETVPNRFSPKSPDKAHLNLHINSLELGDSAVYFCASSQVGAVNIQYFGAGTRLSVL.

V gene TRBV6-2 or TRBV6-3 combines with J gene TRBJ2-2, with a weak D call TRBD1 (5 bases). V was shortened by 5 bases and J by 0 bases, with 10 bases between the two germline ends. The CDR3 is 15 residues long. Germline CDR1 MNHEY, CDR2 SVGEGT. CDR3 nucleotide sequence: TGTGCCAGCAGTCAGGGTACAGCGAACACCGGGGAGCTGTTTTTT. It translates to CASSQGTANTGELFF.

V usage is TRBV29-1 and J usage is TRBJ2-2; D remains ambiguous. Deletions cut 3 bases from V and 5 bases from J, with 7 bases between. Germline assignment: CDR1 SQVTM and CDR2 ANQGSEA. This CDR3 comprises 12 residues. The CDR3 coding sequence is TGCAGCGTTGAGGGTCGGACCGGGGAGCTGTTTTTT. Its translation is CSVEGRTGELFF.

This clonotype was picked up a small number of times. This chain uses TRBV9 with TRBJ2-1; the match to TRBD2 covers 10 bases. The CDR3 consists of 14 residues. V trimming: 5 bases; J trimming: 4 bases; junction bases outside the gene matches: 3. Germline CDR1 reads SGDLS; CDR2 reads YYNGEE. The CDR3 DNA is TGTGCCAGCAGTAGGACTAGCGGATACAATGAGCAGTTCTTC. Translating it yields CASSRTSGYNEQFF.